Presented here are 30 T cell receptor beta chains from one specimen sequenced in a study of blood T cell repertoires in COVID-19 (dated by TCRdb to 2019 to 2021). The library was prepared using the immunoSEQ multiplex PCR assay. In TCRdb, the immuneACCESS table is reduced to in-frame sequences with V and J assigned. These tables do not hold every clone; where another copy was compared, an unresolved V gene accounts for under half, and the others remain unexplained. In this sample the table shows around 320,000 clones, around 88% of which occur a single time. The ten largest clonotypes hold 5.5% to 8% of the sample. Sequenced material: peripheral blood. These receptors were taken from a woman in her twenties or thirties who had recovered from COVID-19.

The chain carries TRBV7-9 and TRBJ2-7, with a weak D call TRBD1 (5 bases). Deletions cut 2 bases from V and 6 bases from J, with 8 bases between. The CDR3 has 12 residues. Per germline, CDR1 SEHNR and CDR2 FQNEAQ (reference sequence). For the CDR3, the DNA is TGTGCCAGCAGCTTAAATCAGGGCGAGCAGTACTTC. It yields the protein CASSLNQGEQYF.

V and J are TRBV2 and TRBJ1-1, with 7 bases aligning to TRBD1. The CDR3 runs 14 residues. With V trimmed by 3 bases and J by 8 bases, 9 bases remained unmatched. Germline V lookup: CDR1 SNHLY, CDR2 FYNNEI. The DNA of the CDR3 is TGTGCCAGCAGTGACACCCGACAGGGTACCGAAGCTTTCTTT. Its translation is CASSDTRQGTEAFF.

A word on this clone: Other DNA variants within this sample encode the same CDR3. The CDR3 spells CASSLTGNTEAFF. DNA of the CDR3: TGTGCCAGCAGCTTAACAGGGAACACTGAAGCTTTCTTT. The rearrangement links TRBV7-9 to TRBJ1-1, with a weak D call TRBD1 (5 bases). This CDR3 has 13 residues. The germline V gene encodes CDR1 SEHNR and CDR2 FQNEAQ (reference sequence). With 2 bases removed from V and 1 base from J, the gap between germline ends came to 5 bases.

The CDR3 protein is CASRGRVGDTGELFF. CDR3 bases: TGTGCCAGCAGAGGGAGGGTTGGAGACACCGGGGAGCTGTTTTTT. This chain joins TRBV7-8 and TRBJ2-2; 7 bases line up with TRBD2. Germline V gene data show CDR1 as SGHVS and CDR2 as FQNEAQ. The V segment lost 6 bases and the J segment 3 bases; nucleotides outside the gene matches: 7. CDR3 size: 15 residues.

This clone was seen a handful of times. This chain connects TRBV7-8 to TRBJ1-1; D remains ambiguous. The germline V and J ends were trimmed by 4 bases and 0 bases, with 12 bases remaining between them. The V gene's germline CDR1 is SGHVS and CDR2 FQNEAQ. There are 15 residues in the CDR3. CDR3 coding DNA: TGTGCCAGCAGCTGGTCAGGCAGACTGAACACTGAAGCTTTCTTT. Its protein is CASSWSGRLNTEAFF.

The V and J genes are TRBV9 and TRBJ1-6; the D gene is possibly TRBD1 (5 bases). Germline CDR1 is SGDLS and CDR2 is YYNGEE. V gave up 0 bases and J gave up 9 bases, with 22 bases separating them. The CDR3 totals 18 residues. CDR3 protein: CASSVGPVPRQKGSPLHF. The DNA of the CDR3 is TGTGCCAGCAGCGTAGGACCAGTGCCCCGACAGAAAGGTTCACCCCTCCACTTT.

The chain joins TRBV18 to TRBJ1-5; D is undetermined. The germline gives CDR1 KGHSH, CDR2 LQKENI. Trimming removed 2 bases from V and 6 bases from J, with 11 bases in between. This CDR3 has 14 amino acids. The DNA for the CDR3 is TGTGCCAGCTCACCAAGCCAGGAAATTCAGCCCCAGCATTTT. Its protein is CASSPSQEIQPQHF.

The V gene is TRBV12-3 or TRBV12-4, the J gene TRBJ1-1; D gene unclear. The CDR3 is 13 amino acids. V was clipped by 6 bases and J by 3 bases, with 11 bases between them. Here the CDR3 DNA reads TGTGCCAGCAGCTTCGGGATATACACTGAAGCTTTCTTT. It translates to CASSFGIYTEAFF.

The chain couples TRBV29-1 to TRBJ2-2; possible D gene TRBD1, 6 bases. CDR1 is SQVTM, CDR2 ANQGSEA, per germline. The length of the CDR3 is 15 residues. Trimming stripped 2 bases from V and 7 bases from J, with 17 bases between. For the CDR3, the DNA is TGCAGCGTTGAACCTCGCGAGGGGGTAGGCGGGGAGCTGTTTTTT. It codes for CSVEPREGVGGELFF.

The chain employs TRBV3-1 (or the pseudogene TRBV3-2) and TRBJ2-7, with D tentatively TRBD1 (5 bases). This CDR3 is 14 amino acids long. V lost 1 base, J lost 2 bases, and 9 bases lay in between. Per germline, CDR1 LGHDT and CDR2 YNNKEL (reference sequence). The CDR3 nucleotides read TGTGCCAGCAGCCAAGCTCAGGGCGCCTACGAGCAGTACTTC. This codes for CASSQAQGAYEQYF.

The chain links TRBV7-2 to TRBJ1-2; D is perhaps TRBD1 (6 bases). CDR1 and CDR2 from the germline V gene are SGHTA and FQGNSA. Trimming pared 5 bases from V and 6 bases from J, leaving 16 bases between. The CDR3 is 14 residues long. This CDR3 is CASSAQQGSDGYTF. CDR3 DNA sequence: TGTGCCAGCAGCGCCCAACAGGGTAGCGATGGCTACACCTTC.

V gene TRBV5-4 combines with J gene TRBJ2-1, with 13 positions matching TRBD2. V was pared by 4 bases and J by 7 bases, with 11 bases of the junction left unmatched. The CDR3 loop spans 17 amino acids. Per germline, CDR1 SGHNT and CDR2 YYREEE (reference sequence). The CDR3 region is CASSSKALAGGRNEQFF. The CDR3 coding sequence is TGTGCCAGCAGCAGCAAGGCACTAGCGGGGGGGCGGAATGAGCAGTTCTTC.

The V call is TRBV19, the J call TRBJ2-3; TRBD1 is a possible D gene (5 bases). Germline loops: CDR1 LNHDA, CDR2 SQIVND (reference sequence). The CDR3 has 12 residues. Trimming left V 5 bases short and J 6 bases short, with 9 bases between. The CDR3 sequence is CASSQGADTQYF. The CDR3 nucleotides read TGTGCCAGTAGTCAAGGGGCGGATACGCAGTATTTT.

The genes are TRBV19 and TRBJ2-5, with 15 bases fitting TRBD2. J gave up 1 base and V 6 bases, and 6 bases lay outside the gene matches. The CDR3 sequence is 17 residues long. The V gene's germline CDR1 is LNHDA and CDR2 SQIVND (reference sequence). The CDR3 DNA is TGTGCCAGTAGAGGACTAGCGGGGGGGCCCGCCCAAGAGACCCAGTACTTC. Its protein product is CASRGLAGGPAQETQYF. Using reference TRBV19 and TRBJ2-5 for the parts outside the CDR3, the full variable domain is DGGITQSPKYLFRKEGQNVTLSCEQNLNHDAMYWYRQDPGQGLRLIYYSQIVNDFQKGDIAEGYSVSREKKESFPLTVTSAQKNPTAFYLCASRGLAGGPAQETQYFGPGTRLLVL.

V usage is TRBV30 and J usage is TRBJ1-1; no reliable D call. Deletions cut 2 bases from V and 0 bases from J, with 7 bases between. This CDR3 spans 13 amino acids. CDR1 and CDR2 from the germline V gene are GTSNPN and SVGIG (reference sequence). CDR3 sequence reads: CAWSSRLNTEAFF. CDR3 DNA: TGTGCCTGGAGTTCCAGGTTGAACACTGAAGCTTTCTTT.

The chain employs TRBV29-1 and TRBJ2-1; 12 bases fit TRBD2. The CDR3 contains 13 residues. V was pared by 7 bases and J by 6 bases, with 4 bases of the junction left unmatched. Germline loops: CDR1 SQVTM, CDR2 ANQGSEA. CDR3 in DNA: TGCAGCGCCCGACTAGCGGGGGTCAATGAGCAGTTCTTC. Its protein product is CSARLAGVNEQFF.

The chain is built from TRBV18 and TRBJ1-2; tentative D call: TRBD1 (6 bases). Trimming stripped 1 base from V and 4 bases from J, with 13 bases between. CDR3 size: 15 residues. Germline CDR1 and CDR2: KGHSH and LQKENI. CDR3 bases: TGTGCCAGCTCACCACTGCAGGGGTGGGGCTATGGCTACACCTTC. It yields the protein CASSPLQGWGYGYTF.

This clone was observed once. The chain recombines TRBV4-1 with TRBJ2-2; 8 positions agree with TRBD2. The CDR3 contains 18 residues. The germline V gene has CDR1 MGHRA and CDR2 YSYEKL. The trim removed 0 bases at V and 0 bases at J, leaving 6 bases unmatched. The CDR3 loop is CASSQDSGGRPNTGELFF. CDR3 nucleotides: TGCGCCAGCAGCCAAGATTCGGGGGGGAGACCGAACACCGGGGAGCTGTTTTTT.

The rearrangement uses TRBV15 and TRBJ2-5; TRBD1 might be the D (5 bases). The CDR3 spans 15 residues. Germline CDR1 LNHNV, CDR2 YYDKDF (reference sequence). Trimming took 0 bases from V and 4 from J, leaving 12 bases between them. Here the CDR3 reads CATSRDRKGPETQYF. The CDR3 nucleotides read TGTGCCACCAGCAGAGATCGCAAGGGGCCAGAGACCCAGTACTTC.

A single count supports this clone. The CDR3 protein is CAWSVRGQPLGYTF. The DNA for the CDR3 is TGTGCCTGGAGTGTACGCGGACAGCCCCTTGGCTACACCTTC. The rearrangement uses TRBV30 and TRBJ1-2; D perhaps matches TRBD1 (6 bases). Germline lookup yields CDR1 GTSNPN and CDR2 SVGIG (reference sequence). V was pared by 0 bases and J by 7 bases, with 15 bases between. The CDR3 has 14 amino acids.

The chain links TRBV7-2 to TRBJ1-2, with 9 bases identical to TRBD1. Germline CDR1 SGHTA, CDR2 FQGNSA. This CDR3 is built from 15 residues. Trimming removed 0 bases from V and 5 bases from J; junction bases left unmatched: 4. This CDR3 is CASSLAPGQGYGYTF. In nucleotides, the CDR3 is TGTGCCAGCAGCTTAGCACCGGGACAGGGATATGGCTACACCTTC.

The chain has TRBV19 and TRBJ2-7; 9 nucleotides align to TRBD2. CDR1 LNHDA and CDR2 SQIVND come from the germline V gene (reference sequence). Germline trimming cut 5 bases from V and 4 bases from J; bases unmatched to any gene: 6. This CDR3 is 14 amino acids long. DNA of the CDR3: TGTGCCAGTAGTGCTGCGGGGGGGCGTTACGAGCAGTACTTC. Its protein product is CASSAAGGRYEQYF.

The chain has TRBV4-3 and TRBJ2-1, with TRBD2 matching 14 bases. Trimming took 4 bases from V and 6 from J; bases not matched to a gene: 11. The germline V gene has CDR1 LGHNA and CDR2 YSLEER. The CDR3 totals 18 residues. As DNA, the CDR3 is TGCGCCAGCAGCCGAGGGACTAGCGGGGGAAGGGTTTTCAATGAGCAGTTCTTC. Protein sequence: CASSRGTSGGRVFNEQFF.

J is TRBJ1-4 and V is TRBV7-9; the D is unclear. Between the trimmed V and J ends, which lost 0 bases and 5 bases, there was a span of 7 bases. CDR3 length: 14 amino acids. The germline V gene has CDR1 SEHNR and CDR2 FQNEAQ (reference sequence). The CDR3 coding sequence is TGTGCCAGCAGCTTAGCACCTACCAATGAAAAACTGTTTTTT. It encodes CASSLAPTNEKLFF. Combining the CDR3 with reference TRBV7-9 and TRBJ1-4 gives the whole variable domain DTGVSQNPRHKITKRGQNVTFRCDPISEHNRLYWYRQTLGQGPEFLTYFQNEAQLEKSRLLSDRFSAERPKGSFSTLEIQRTEQGDSAMYLCASSLAPTNEKLFFGSGTQLSVL.

The chain has TRBV7-2 and TRBJ1-5, with 9 bases aligning to TRBD1. Germline CDR1 is SGHTA and CDR2 is FQGNSA. The CDR3 contains 15 residues. V gave up 5 bases and J gave up 7 bases; unmatched junction bases: 9. The CDR3 nucleotides are TGTGCCAGCAGCGTACGGACAGGGGCTGAGCAGCCCCAGCATTTT. It codes for CASSVRTGAEQPQHF.

The J gene is TRBJ2-7, the V gene TRBV7-8, with TRBD1 as a possible D gene (6 bases). V lost 5 bases, J lost 9 bases, and 20 bases lay in between. From germline, CDR1 is SGHVS and CDR2 FQNEAQ. The CDR3 is 14 amino acids. Written as DNA, the CDR3 is TGTGCCAGCAGCCTTGTCGAGACAGGTGGTGTGCAGTACTTC. This codes for CASSLVETGGVQYF. The full variable domain, with the rest looked up from reference TRBV7-8 and TRBJ2-7, is GAGVSQSPRYKVAKRGQDVALRCDPISGHVSLFWYQQALGQGPEFLTYFQNEAQLDKSGLPSDRFFAERPEGSVSTLKIQRTQQEDSAVYLCASSLVETGGVQYFGPGTRLTVT.

The rearrangement joins TRBV11-3 to TRBJ2-1, with 9 bases that match TRBD1. V trimming: 5 bases; J trimming: 7 bases; junction bases outside the gene matches: 12. From germline, CDR1 is SGHNT and CDR2 YENEEA. The CDR3 covers 16 residues. This chain's CDR3 is CASSPPSGTGMNEQFF. CDR3 sequence (DNA): TGTGCCAGCAGCCCCCCATCCGGGACAGGGATGAATGAGCAGTTCTTC.

The chain has TRBV5-4 and TRBJ2-2; TRBD2 matches at 7 bases. Germline V gene sequence: CDR1 SGHNT, CDR2 YYREEE (reference sequence). The CDR3 totals 14 residues. Unmatched junction bases numbered 9, after V lost 7 bases and J lost 6 bases. CDR3 protein: CASASGNRPGELFF. CDR3 bases: TGTGCCAGCGCCAGCGGGAACCGCCCCGGGGAGCTGTTTTTT.

V gene TRBV28 combines with J gene TRBJ1-1; D call uncertain. The V end lost 5 bases, the J end lost 1 base, and 17 bases lay between the germline ends. CDR1 is MDHEN, CDR2 SYDVKM, per germline. The CDR3 is 16 amino acids. CDR3 in DNA: TGTGCCAGCAGTGGATCCGGGAGTGGACCGAACACTGAAGCTTTCTTT. Its translation: CASSGSGSGPNTEAFF.

The CDR3 loop reads CASSPKGGIRIEPQHF. The CDR3 nucleotides read TGTGCCAGCAGCCCAAAGGGCGGGATTAGAATCGAGCCCCAGCATTTT. The V and J genes are TRBV27 and TRBJ1-5; D ambiguous. CDR1 MNHEY and CDR2 SMNVEV come from the germline V gene (reference sequence). Trimming took 6 bases from V and 8 from J, leaving 23 bases between them. This CDR3 comprises 16 residues.